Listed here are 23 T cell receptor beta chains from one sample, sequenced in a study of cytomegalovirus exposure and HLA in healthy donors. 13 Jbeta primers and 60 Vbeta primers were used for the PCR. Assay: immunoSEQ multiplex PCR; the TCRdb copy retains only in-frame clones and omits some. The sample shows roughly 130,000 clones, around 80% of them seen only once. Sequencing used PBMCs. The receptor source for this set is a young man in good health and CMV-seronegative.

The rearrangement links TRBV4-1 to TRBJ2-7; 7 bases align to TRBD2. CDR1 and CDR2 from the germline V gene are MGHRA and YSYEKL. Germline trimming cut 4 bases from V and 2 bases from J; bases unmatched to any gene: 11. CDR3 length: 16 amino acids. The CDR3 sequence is CASSLRASGEAYEQYF. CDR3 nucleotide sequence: TGCGCCAGCAGCCTAAGAGCCAGCGGGGAGGCCTACGAGCAGTACTTC.

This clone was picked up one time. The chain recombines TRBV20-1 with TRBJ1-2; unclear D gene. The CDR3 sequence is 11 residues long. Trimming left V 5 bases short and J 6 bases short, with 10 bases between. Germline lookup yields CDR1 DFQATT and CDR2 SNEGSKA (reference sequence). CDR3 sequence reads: CSASRYDGYTF. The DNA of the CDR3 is TGCAGTGCTTCCCGCTATGATGGCTACACCTTC.

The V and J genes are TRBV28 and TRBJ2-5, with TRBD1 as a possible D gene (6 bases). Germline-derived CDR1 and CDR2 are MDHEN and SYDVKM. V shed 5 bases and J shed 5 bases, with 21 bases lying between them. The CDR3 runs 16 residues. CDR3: CASSIPIQGSMETQYF. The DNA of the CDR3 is TGTGCCAGCAGTATACCCATACAGGGTAGCATGGAGACCCAGTACTTC.

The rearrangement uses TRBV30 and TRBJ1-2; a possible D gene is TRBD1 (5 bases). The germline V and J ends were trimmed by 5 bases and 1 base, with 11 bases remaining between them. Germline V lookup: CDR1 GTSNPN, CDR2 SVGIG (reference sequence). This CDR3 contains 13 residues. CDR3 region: CAWPSGFNYGYTF. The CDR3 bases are TGTGCCTGGCCTTCAGGGTTTAACTATGGCTACACCTTC.

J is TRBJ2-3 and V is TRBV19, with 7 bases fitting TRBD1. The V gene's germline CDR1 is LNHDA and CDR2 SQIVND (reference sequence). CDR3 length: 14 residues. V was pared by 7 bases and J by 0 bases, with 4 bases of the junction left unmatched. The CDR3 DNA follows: TGTGCCAGTACCTTGACAGGGAGCACAGATACGCAGTATTTT. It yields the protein CASTLTGSTDTQYF. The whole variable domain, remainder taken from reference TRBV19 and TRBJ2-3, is DGGITQSPKYLFRKEGQNVTLSCEQNLNHDAMYWYRQDPGQGLRLIYYSQIVNDFQKGDIAEGYSVSREKKESFPLTVTSAQKNPTAFYLCASTLTGSTDTQYFGPGTRLTVL.

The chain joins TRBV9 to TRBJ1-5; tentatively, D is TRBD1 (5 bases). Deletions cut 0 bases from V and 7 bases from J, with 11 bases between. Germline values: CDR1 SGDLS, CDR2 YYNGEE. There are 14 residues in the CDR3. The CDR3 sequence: CASSVGADTQPQHF. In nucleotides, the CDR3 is TGTGCCAGCAGCGTAGGGGCGGACACCCAGCCCCAGCATTTT.

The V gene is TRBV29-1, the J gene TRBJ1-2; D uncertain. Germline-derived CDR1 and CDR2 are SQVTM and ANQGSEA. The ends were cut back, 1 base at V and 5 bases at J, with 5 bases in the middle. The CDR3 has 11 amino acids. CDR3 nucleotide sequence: TGCAGCGTTGAAGCCAATTATGGCTACACCTTC. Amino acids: CSVEANYGYTF.

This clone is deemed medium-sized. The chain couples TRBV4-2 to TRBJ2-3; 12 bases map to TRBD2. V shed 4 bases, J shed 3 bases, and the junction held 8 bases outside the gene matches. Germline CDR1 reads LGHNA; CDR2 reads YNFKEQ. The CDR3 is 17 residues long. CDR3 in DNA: TGTGCCAGCAGCCCTCAACTAGCGGGGGGATCGACAGATACGCAGTATTTT. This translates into CASSPQLAGGSTDTQYF.

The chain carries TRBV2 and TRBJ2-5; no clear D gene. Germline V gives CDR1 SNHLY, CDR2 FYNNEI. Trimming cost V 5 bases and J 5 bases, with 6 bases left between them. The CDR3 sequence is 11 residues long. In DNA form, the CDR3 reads TGTGCCAGCAGTAACGGGGAGACCCAGTACTTC. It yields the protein CASSNGETQYF.

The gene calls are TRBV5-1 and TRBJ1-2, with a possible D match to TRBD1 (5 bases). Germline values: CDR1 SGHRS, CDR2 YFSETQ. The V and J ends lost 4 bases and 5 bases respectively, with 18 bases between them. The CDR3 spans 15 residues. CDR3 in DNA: TGCGCCAGCAGCCCGGGACTCCTACCCCCTTATGGCTACACCTTC. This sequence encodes CASSPGLLPPYGYTF.

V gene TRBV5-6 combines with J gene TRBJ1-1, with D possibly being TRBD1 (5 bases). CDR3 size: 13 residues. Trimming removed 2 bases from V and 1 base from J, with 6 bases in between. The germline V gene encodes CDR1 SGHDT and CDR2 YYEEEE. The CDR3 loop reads CASSFGGNTEAFF. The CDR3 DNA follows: TGTGCCAGCAGCTTCGGGGGGAACACTGAAGCTTTCTTT. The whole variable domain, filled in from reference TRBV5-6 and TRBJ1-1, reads DAGVTQSPTHLIKTRGQQVTLRCSPKSGHDTVSWYQQALGQGPQFIFQYYEEEERQRGNFPDRFSGHQFPNYSSELNVNALLLGDSALYLCASSFGGNTEAFFGQGTRLTVV.

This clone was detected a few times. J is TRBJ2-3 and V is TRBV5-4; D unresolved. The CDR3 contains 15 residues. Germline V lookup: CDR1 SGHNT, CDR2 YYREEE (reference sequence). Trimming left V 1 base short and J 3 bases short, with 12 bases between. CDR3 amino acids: CASSLRVDSTDTQYF. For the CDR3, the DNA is TGTGCCAGCAGCTTGCGTGTCGATAGTACAGATACGCAGTATTTT.

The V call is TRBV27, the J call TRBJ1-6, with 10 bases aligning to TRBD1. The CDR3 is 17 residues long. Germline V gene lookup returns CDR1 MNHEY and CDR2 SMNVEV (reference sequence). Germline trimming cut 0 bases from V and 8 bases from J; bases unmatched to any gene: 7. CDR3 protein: CASSLSSGQGVYSPLHF. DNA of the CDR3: TGTGCCAGCAGTTTATCAAGTGGACAGGGGGTATATTCACCCCTCCACTTT.

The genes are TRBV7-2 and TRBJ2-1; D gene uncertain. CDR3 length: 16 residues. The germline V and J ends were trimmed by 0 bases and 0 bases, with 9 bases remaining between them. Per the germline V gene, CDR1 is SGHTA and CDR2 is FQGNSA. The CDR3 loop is CASSLASASSYNEQFF. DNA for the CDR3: TGTGCCAGCAGCTTAGCGTCCGCTAGCTCCTACAATGAGCAGTTCTTC.

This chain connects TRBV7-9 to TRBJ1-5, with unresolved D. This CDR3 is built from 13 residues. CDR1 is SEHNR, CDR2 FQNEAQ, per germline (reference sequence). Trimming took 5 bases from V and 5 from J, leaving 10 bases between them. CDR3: CASSPMVDQPQHF. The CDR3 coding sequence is TGTGCCAGCAGCCCCATGGTAGATCAGCCCCAGCATTTT.

The CDR3 DNA is TGTGCCAGCTCACCAGTATACTCCTACGAGCAGTACTTC. It codes for CASSPVYSYEQYF. V gene TRBV18 combines with J gene TRBJ2-7; D gene ambiguous. The germline gives CDR1 KGHSH, CDR2 LQKENI. The CDR3 length is 13 residues. The V end lost 2 bases, the J end lost 0 bases, and 5 bases lay between the germline ends.

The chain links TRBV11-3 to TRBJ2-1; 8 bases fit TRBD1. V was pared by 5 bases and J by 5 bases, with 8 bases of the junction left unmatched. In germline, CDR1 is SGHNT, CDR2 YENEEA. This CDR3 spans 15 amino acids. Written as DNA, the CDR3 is TGTGCCAGCAGCCCGTCGCAGGGGGCCGACAATGAGCAGTTCTTC. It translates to CASSPSQGADNEQFF.

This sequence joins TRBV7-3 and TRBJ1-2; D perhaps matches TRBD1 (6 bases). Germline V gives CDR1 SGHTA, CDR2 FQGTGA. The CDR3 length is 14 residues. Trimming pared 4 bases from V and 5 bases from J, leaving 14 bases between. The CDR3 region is CASSSPRGGYGYTF. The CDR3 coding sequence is TGTGCCAGCAGCTCGCCCAGGGGCGGATATGGCTACACCTTC.

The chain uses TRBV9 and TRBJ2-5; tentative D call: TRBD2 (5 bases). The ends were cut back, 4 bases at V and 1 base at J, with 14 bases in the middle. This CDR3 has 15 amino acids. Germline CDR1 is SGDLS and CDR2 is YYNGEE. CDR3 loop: CASSRRESLQETQYF. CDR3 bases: TGTGCCAGCAGCAGAAGGGAGAGCCTCCAAGAGACCCAGTACTTC.

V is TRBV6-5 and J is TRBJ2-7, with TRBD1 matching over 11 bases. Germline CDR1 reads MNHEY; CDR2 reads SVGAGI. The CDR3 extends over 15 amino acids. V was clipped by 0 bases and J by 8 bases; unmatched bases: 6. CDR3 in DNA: TGTGCCAGCAGTTACTCGGGGGGACAGGGGGGCCAGCAGTACTTC. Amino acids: CASSYSGGQGGQQYF.

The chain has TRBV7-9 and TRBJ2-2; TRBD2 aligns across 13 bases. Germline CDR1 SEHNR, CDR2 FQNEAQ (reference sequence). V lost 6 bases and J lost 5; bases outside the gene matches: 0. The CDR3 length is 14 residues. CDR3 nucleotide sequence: TGTGCCAGCAGGACTAGCGGGGGGACCGGGGAGCTGTTTTTT. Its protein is CASRTSGGTGELFF.

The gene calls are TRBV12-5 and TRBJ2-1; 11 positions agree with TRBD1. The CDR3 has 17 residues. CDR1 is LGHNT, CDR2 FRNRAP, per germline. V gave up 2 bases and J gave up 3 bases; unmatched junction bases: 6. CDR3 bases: TGTGCTAGTGGTTTGCTTGCCGGGACAGGGGGCTACAATGAGCAGTTCTTC. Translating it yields CASGLLAGTGGYNEQFF.

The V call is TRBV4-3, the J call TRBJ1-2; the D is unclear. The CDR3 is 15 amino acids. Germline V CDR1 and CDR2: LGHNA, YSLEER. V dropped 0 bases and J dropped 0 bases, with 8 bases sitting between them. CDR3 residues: CASSQDYSSNYGYTF. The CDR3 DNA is TGCGCCAGCAGCCAAGATTACAGCTCTAACTATGGCTACACCTTC.